Presented here are 22 T cell receptor beta chains from one specimen sequenced in a study of T cell responses to AZD1222 COVID-19 vaccine. The method was immunoSEQ multiplex PCR; TCRdb's version includes in-frame clones alone and lacks a portion of them. The sample comprises about 120,000 clones, over 85% of which are singletons, and more than 7.5% rests with the top ten. The specimen was peripheral blood, collected on day 0 of AZD1222 vaccination. Receptor source: an adult in good health.

The chain carries TRBV7-9 and TRBJ1-2; TRBD1 aligns across 8 bases. This CDR3 region has 15 residues. Trimming removed 4 bases from V and 3 bases from J; junction bases left unmatched: 7. Germline-derived CDR1 and CDR2 are SEHNR and FQNEAQ (reference sequence). CDR3 bases: TGTGCCAGCAGCTCATTACAGGGGGGAGACTATGGCTACACCTTC. It specifies CASSSLQGGDYGYTF.

The chain joins TRBV2 to TRBJ2-7; 7 bases match TRBD1. Germline V gives CDR1 SNHLY, CDR2 FYNNEI. The CDR3 has 11 amino acids. J lost 5 bases, V lost 9 bases, and 4 bases had no gene match. In DNA, the CDR3 is TGTGCCAGTAGTCAGGGGGACGAGCAGTACTTC. This encodes CASSQGDEQYF.

This chain joins TRBV4-1 and TRBJ1-3, with D possibly TRBD1 on 6 matching bases. V was shortened by 0 bases and J by 0 bases, with 12 bases between the two germline ends. Germline V gene lookup returns CDR1 MGHRA and CDR2 YSYEKL. The CDR3 sequence is 17 residues long. CDR3 in DNA: TGCGCCAGCAGCCAAGAGTGGGGGGCTAGCTCTGGAAACACCATATATTTT. Amino acid sequence: CASSQEWGASSGNTIYF.

This clone was recorded only once. This sequence joins TRBV7-3 and TRBJ1-1; D possibly corresponds to TRBD1 (5 bases). This CDR3 comprises 14 residues. Germline V lookup: CDR1 SGHTA, CDR2 FQGTGA. Trimming stripped 3 bases from V and 5 bases from J, with 13 bases between. The CDR3 reads CASSFPGGRTEAFF. CDR3 DNA: TGTGCCAGCAGCTTTCCCGGGGGTCGGACTGAAGCTTTCTTT.

V is TRBV28 and J is TRBJ1-5; perhaps TRBD1 as D (5 bases). The CDR3 loop spans 17 amino acids. Germline-derived CDR1 and CDR2 are MDHEN and SYDVKM. The V gene lost 8 bases and the J gene lost 0 bases, with 20 bases spanning the gap. CDR3 loop: CASSSSGTRISNQPQHF. CDR3 bases: TGTGCCAGCTCCTCCTCAGGGACGAGGATTAGCAATCAGCCCCAGCATTTT.

This clone showed up just once. The gene calls are TRBV28 and TRBJ1-1; 9 bases agree with TRBD1. This CDR3 comprises 14 residues. Germline loops: CDR1 MDHEN, CDR2 SYDVKM. With 6 bases clipped from V and 3 bases from J, the junction kept 5 bases outside the gene matches. CDR3 nucleotides: TGTGCCAGCAGCCCGGGACAGGGAGACACTGAAGCTTTCTTT. This sequence encodes CASSPGQGDTEAFF.

The rearrangement links TRBV19 to TRBJ1-1, with 7 bases that match TRBD1. Germline V gene data show CDR1 as LNHDA and CDR2 as SQIVND (reference sequence). This CDR3 spans 12 amino acids. J gave up 5 bases and V 11 bases, and 8 bases lay outside the gene matches. The CDR3 sequence: CAVMTGRTEAFF. For the CDR3, the DNA is TGTGCCGTCATGACAGGGCGGACTGAAGCTTTCTTT.

The DNA of the CDR3 is TGTGCCAGCAGTTTAAGCTGGGCTAACTATGGCTACACCTTC. Its translation is CASSLSWANYGYTF. The chain carries TRBV27 and TRBJ1-2; D unclear. CDR1 and CDR2 (germline): MNHEY, SMNVEV (reference sequence). The CDR3 is made up of 14 amino acids. V was cut by 2 bases and J by 0 bases, with 7 bases left in between.

The rearrangement links TRBV3-1 (or the pseudogene TRBV3-2) to TRBJ1-2, with D maybe TRBD1 (5 bases). Trimming pared 7 bases from V and 4 bases from J, leaving 16 bases between. The germline V gene encodes CDR1 LGHDT and CDR2 YNNKEL (reference sequence). The CDR3 contains 14 residues. The CDR3 sequence is CASNPGGRPYGYTF. CDR3 nucleotide sequence: TGTGCCAGCAACCCCGGGGGACGGCCCTATGGCTACACCTTC.

The V and J genes are TRBV28 and TRBJ2-3; 9 bases agree with TRBD2. From germline, CDR1 is MDHEN and CDR2 SYDVKM. The CDR3 covers 15 residues. The ends lost 3 bases at V and 4 bases at J; junction bases unmatched: 5. CDR3 in amino acids: CASSLLAGTADTQYF. The CDR3 nucleotides read TGTGCCAGCAGTTTGCTAGCGGGAACCGCAGATACGCAGTATTTT. Using reference TRBV28 and TRBJ2-3 for the parts outside the CDR3, the full variable domain is DVKVTQSSRYLVKRTGEKVFLECVQDMDHENMFWYRQDPGLGLRLIYFSYDVKMKEKGDIPEGYSVSREKKERFSLILESASTNQTSMYLCASSLLAGTADTQYFGPGTRLTVL.

The chain links TRBV6-1 to TRBJ2-3; no definite D call. Germline V gene data show CDR1 as MNHNS and CDR2 as SASEGT. CDR3 length equals 14 residues. With 5 bases removed from V and 1 base from J, the gap between germline ends came to 10 bases. The CDR3 loop is CASSKSSGTDTQYF. The CDR3 DNA reads as TGTGCCAGCAGTAAAAGCTCGGGCACAGATACGCAGTATTTT.

The chain uses TRBV6-6 and TRBJ2-2, with TRBD2 matching over 8 bases. Germline assignment: CDR1 MNHNY and CDR2 SVGAGI (reference sequence). Losses at the gene ends were 6 bases for V and 4 bases for J; bases not matched to a gene: 4. This CDR3 has 14 amino acids. The CDR3 nucleotides are TGTGCCAGCAGCGCAAGCGGGGGCACCGGGGAGCTGTTTTTT. The encoded protein is CASSASGGTGELFF.

The chain links TRBV5-5 to TRBJ1-1; unclear D gene. Germline V gene data show CDR1 as SGHKS and CDR2 as YYEKEE (reference sequence). V lost 6 bases and J 6 bases, leaving 15 bases between the germline ends. The CDR3 spans 13 residues. CDR3 DNA: TGTGCCAGCATCCCTGGACGTTTCGCTGAAGCTTTCTTT. It encodes CASIPGRFAEAFF.

The V and J genes are TRBV7-6 and TRBJ2-7, with 9 bases identical to TRBD1. Germline V gives CDR1 SGHVS, CDR2 FNYEAQ. The V and J ends lost 5 bases and 4 bases, in that order; junction bases with no gene match: 9. CDR3 length: 15 amino acids. The DNA for the CDR3 is TGTGCCAGCAGCCCGGACAGGGGAGTCGTGTACGAGCAGTACTTC. Translated, it gives CASSPDRGVVYEQYF.

Here the CDR3 reads CASSQDREQPQHF. CDR3 DNA sequence: TGTGCCAGCAGCCAAGATAGGGAGCAGCCCCAGCATTTT. The chain recombines TRBV3-1 (or the pseudogene TRBV3-2) with TRBJ1-5; D uncertain. The germline V and J ends were trimmed by 0 bases and 7 bases, with 7 bases remaining between them. CDR1 is LGHDT, CDR2 YNNKEL, per germline (reference sequence). This CDR3 is 13 amino acids long.

This chain joins TRBV13 and TRBJ2-1; the match to TRBD2 covers 7 bases. Germline trimming cut 4 bases from V and 9 bases from J; bases unmatched to any gene: 6. This CDR3 comprises 13 residues. Germline V gene lookup returns CDR1 PRHDT and CDR2 FYEKMQ (reference sequence). CDR3 amino acids: CASSSRGTVEQFF. CDR3 DNA: TGTGCCAGCAGCTCGCGGGGGACGGTTGAGCAGTTCTTC.

V and J are TRBV5-3 and TRBJ1-4; 8 bases are shared with TRBD1. TRBV5-3 belongs to the ORF category, with a function that is uncertain. The CDR3 covers 16 residues. The ends lost 4 bases at V and 5 bases at J; junction bases unmatched: 10. The CDR3 protein is CARSPSRTGRNEKLFF. The CDR3 nucleotides are TGTGCCAGAAGCCCGTCGAGGACAGGGCGCAATGAAAAACTGTTTTTT.

This clone was detected a few times. The V gene is TRBV3-1 (or the pseudogene TRBV3-2), the J gene TRBJ1-2; D is unclear. V was clipped by 1 base and J by 4 bases, with 10 bases between them. The CDR3 runs to 14 residues. Germline V gene lookup returns CDR1 LGHDT and CDR2 YNNKEL (reference sequence). The CDR3 here is CASSQGSSIYGYTF. DNA of the CDR3: TGTGCCAGCAGCCAAGGCAGTTCTATCTATGGCTACACCTTC.

The rearrangement joins TRBV5-5 to TRBJ1-1, with D maybe TRBD1 (5 bases). V lost 3 bases to trimming and J lost 11 bases, with 20 bases between them. CDR1 is SGHKS, CDR2 YYEKEE, per germline (reference sequence). This CDR3 region has 14 residues. The CDR3 DNA sequence: TGTGCCAGCAGCTACCTATGGGGGGAAAGTATGGCTTTCTTT. This gives the protein CASSYLWGESMAFF.

The rearrangement links TRBV5-1 to TRBJ2-3, with D unclear. The CDR3 is 14 residues long. The germline V gene has CDR1 SGHRS and CDR2 YFSETQ. Trimming shortened V by 2 bases and J by 4 bases, and 11 bases separated the two germline ends. Here the CDR3 DNA reads TGCGCCAGCAGCTTTCTGGACGACGCAGATACGCAGTATTTT. Translated: CASSFLDDADTQYF.

V gene TRBV5-1 combines with J gene TRBJ2-7; D unclear. The ends were cut back, 6 bases at V and 6 bases at J, with 16 bases in the middle. The length of the CDR3 is 13 residues. Germline CDR1 is SGHRS and CDR2 is YFSETQ. The CDR3: CASTPETSSEQYF. CDR3 nucleotide sequence: TGCGCCAGCACCCCGGAGACCAGCTCCGAGCAGTACTTC.

J is TRBJ2-3 and V is TRBV3-1 (or the pseudogene TRBV3-2); tentative D call: TRBD2 (7 bases). Germline assignment: CDR1 LGHDT and CDR2 YNNKEL (reference sequence). V lost 0 bases to trimming and J lost 1 base, with 17 bases between them. CDR3 size: 18 residues. CDR3 bases: TGTGCCAGCAGCCAAGATCTCGGCGGGGGCACGGGCACAGATACGCAGTATTTT. It translates to CASSQDLGGGTGTDTQYF.